Here is one TCR beta chain with its context. Its antigen remains unidentified. No clone much larger than this one lies a single base away; base qualities are absent. Receptor libraries were prepared by PCR. Sequenced using an Illumina HiSeq 2500. To reduce PCR and sequencing biases, unique molecular identifiers were built into the TCR beta cDNA libraries. Approximately 500,000 cDNA molecules were obtained per 1 to 10 million input T cells, so each molecule approximated one T cell. The patient libraries were prepared and sequenced using the same protocol as the earlier healthy control dataset. Samples belonging to the same batch were prepared together, multiplexed and sequenced on a shared HiSeq lane. As for how the authors treated the data: MIGEC was used to process the raw barcoded reads, and molecular identifier groups with only a single read were discarded before consensus assembly and CDR3 extraction. VDJtools was used for post-analysis of the clonotype tables, with diversity normalized by down-sampling every dataset to the smallest sample size. Repertoire overlap clustering matched CDR3 amino acid but not nucleotide sequences to correct batch-related cross-sample contamination. TCRdb reanalyzed the raw reads on its own, using fastp at Q25 for trimming and MiXCR for clone calling, and kept in-frame beta chains. Each entry merges the rows of one CDR3 protein and shows their most common DNA and genes. The authors' filters were not applied to this entry. The sample table records under 900,000 distinct CDR3 sequences; about 57% of these occur just once. The top ten hold 4.6% of the sample.

The sample originates from a study of post-analysis software for immune sequencing data (dated by TCRdb to the mid-2010s). For the wider study: Recorded disease courses included relapsing-remitting, secondary progressive and progressive-relapsing multiple sclerosis, with some patients lacking subtype annotation. The multiple sclerosis patient repertoires were compared with under 13 previously published healthy control repertoires from donors aged 6 to 25 years. A subset of samples was prepared in parallel using single-end sample barcoding, then pooled and co-amplified after Illumina adapter ligation. Results and caveats for the whole study, not just this receptor: Multiple sclerosis patients had significantly lower normalized Chao1 diversity than controls, a result that suggests substantial peripheral T-cell clonal expansion. Direct clustering with F measure revealed strong co-clustering of samples prepared in the same batch, which led to a batch-effect correction. Significantly higher frequencies in patients than in controls were found for roughly 5 TRBV segments, including TRBV5-6, TRBV5-1 and TRBV20-1. The multiple sclerosis patient group was slightly younger than the control group.

To demonstrate the VDJtools post-analysis software, the study profiled TCR beta repertoires from the peripheral blood of around 13 young patients with multiple sclerosis. The multiple sclerosis patients were children and adolescents between roughly 6 and 17 years of age. The germline V gene (reference sequence) yields SGHKS for CDR1 and YYEKEE for CDR2. The CDR3 spans 17 residues, from the cysteine through the phenylalanine. Here the CDR3 DNA is all that survives: 51 bases in frame from base 1. V and J are truncated by 4 bases and 0 bases respectively, leaving an intervening sequence of 18 bases. Recombination joined TRBV5-5 with TRBJ2-3; the D gene lacks a confident call. This TCR was sampled from a girl aged 10 to 17 with multiple sclerosis. Source material: blood. The CDR3 loop reads CASSGVFGRTSTDTQYF. The nucleotide sequence reads TGTGCCAGCAGCGGAGTGTTTGGGCGAACTAGCACAGATACGCAGTATTTT. The full variable domain, with segments outside the CDR3 supplied by the reference TRBV5-5 and TRBJ2-3 proteins, appears as DAGVTQSPTHLIKTRGQQVTLRCSPISGHKSVSWYQQVLGQGPQFIFQYYEKEERGRGNFPDRFSARQFPNYSSELNVNALLLGDSALYLCASSGVFGRTSTDTQYFGPGTRLTVL.